What follows are 27 T cell receptor beta chains derived from one specimen sequenced in a study of T cell repertoires in cytomegalovirus infection (dated 2019 in TCRdb). The run used an Illumina HiSeq 1500. The public reads were run again by TCRdb, first through fastp at Q25 and then through MiXCR, and only productive beta chains were kept. Records with the same CDR3 protein are collapsed into one entry carrying the most frequent genes and DNA. The sample records around 70,000 distinct CDR3 sequences, about 4% of which are singletons. The ten biggest clones cover under 25% of the sample. Sequenced: PBMCs. The source is a human donor in good health (CMV status not recorded). Some clones in this sample may be carry-over from other donors' samples.

This clonotype was counted many times. The rearrangement uses TRBV30 and TRBJ1-6; 8 bases map to TRBD1. Looked up from germline, CDR1 is GTSNPN and CDR2 is SVGIG (reference sequence). V shed 1 base and J 10 bases; nucleotides not matched to a gene: 9. CDR3 length: 15 residues. The CDR3 DNA reads TGTGCCTGGAGTGGGGGGACAGGTTTGAGATCACCCCTCCACTTT. It translates to CAWSGGTGLRSPLHF.

This clonotype was seen only a few times. The chain joins TRBV4-3 to TRBJ1-2; D is uncertain. The CDR3 length is 16 residues. CDR1 LGHNA and CDR2 YSLEER come from the germline V gene. V lost 0 bases and J lost 2, with 13 bases in between. The CDR3 coding sequence is TGCGCCAGCAGCCAAGATACGGCAGGTCTCAACTATGGCTACACCTTC. Its protein is CASSQDTAGLNYGYTF.

This clonotype was counted at least ten times. The genes are TRBV28 and TRBJ1-2, with 7 positions matching TRBD1. Germline CDR1 reads MDHEN; CDR2 reads SYDVKM. The ends lost 6 bases at V and 6 bases at J; junction bases unmatched: 7. The CDR3 length is 13 residues. Here the CDR3 reads CASRATGIDGYTF. The CDR3 coding sequence is TGTGCCAGCAGAGCGACAGGGATCGATGGCTACACCTTC.

This clonotype is labeled as medium-sized (0.01 to 0.1%). V and J are TRBV7-2 and TRBJ2-1, with unresolved D. Germline CDR1 SGHTA, CDR2 FQGNSA. V lost 4 bases to trimming and J lost 9 bases, with 7 bases between them. The CDR3 has 11 amino acids. The CDR3 reads CASSYAIEQFF. CDR3 coding DNA: TGTGCCAGCAGCTACGCTATTGAGCAGTTCTTC.

At least ten counts were recorded for this clonotype. The J gene is TRBJ2-3, the V gene TRBV7-2, with D possibly being TRBD1 (5 bases). This CDR3 is 15 amino acids long. Trimming took 6 bases from V and 4 from J, leaving 17 bases between them. Germline V gives CDR1 SGHTA, CDR2 FQGNSA. The CDR3 DNA follows: TGTGCCAGCAGGTCCCGTACAGGTGTGTCAGATACGCAGTATTTT. Its translation: CASRSRTGVSDTQYF.

The V and J genes are TRBV25-1 and TRBJ1-2; the match to TRBD1 covers 7 bases. Germline assignment: CDR1 MGHDK and CDR2 SYGVNS. Germline trimming cut 6 bases from V and 6 bases from J; bases unmatched to any gene: 10. This CDR3 contains 14 residues. In DNA form, the CDR3 reads TGTGCCAGCAGCATAGGACAGGTTGGTGATGGCTACACCTTC. Residues: CASSIGQVGDGYTF.

There are many counts of this clonotype. The chain carries TRBV19 and TRBJ1-2; D uncertain. CDR3 length: 13 amino acids. V lost 5 bases, J lost 2 bases, and 9 bases lay in between. Germline CDR1 LNHDA, CDR2 SQIVND (reference sequence). CDR3 nucleotides: TGTGCCAGTAGTCGGCCTCCGAACTATGGCTACACCTTC. Translated: CASSRPPNYGYTF.

This clonotype appeared many times. The chain is built from TRBV7-2 and TRBJ1-5; 7 nucleotides line up with TRBD1. Trimming took 5 bases from V and 11 from J; bases not matched to a gene: 15. This CDR3 is built from 15 residues. Germline CDR1 reads SGHTA; CDR2 reads FQGNSA. CDR3 protein: CASSPWDRIGAAQHF. DNA of the CDR3: TGTGCCAGCAGCCCATGGGACAGAATCGGCGCTGCCCAGCATTTT.

The sample holds many counts of this clonotype. The rearrangement uses TRBV7-2 and TRBJ2-6; the D is unclear. Germline CDR1 SGHTA, CDR2 FQGNSA. The CDR3 extends over 12 amino acids. The V end was cut by 3 bases, the J end by 5 bases, with 2 bases between. CDR3 DNA sequence: TGTGCCAGCAGCTTGAGGGCCAACGTCCTGACTTTC. It is translated as CASSLRANVLTF.

Ten or more counts support this clonotype. The chain joins TRBV7-6 to TRBJ2-1; 10 bases are a match to TRBD2. J was trimmed by 4 bases and V by 5 bases; bases with no gene match: 8. There are 16 residues in the CDR3. CDR1 and CDR2 from the germline V gene are SGHVS and FNYEAQ. DNA for the CDR3: TGTGCCAGCAGCCCGATGCGGACTAGCGGTTACAATGAGCAGTTCTTC. It is translated as CASSPMRTSGYNEQFF. Looking up the rest from reference TRBV7-6 and TRBJ2-1 gives the full variable domain: GAGVSQSPRYKVTKRGQDVALRCDPISGHVSLYWYRQALGQGPEFLTYFNYEAQQDKSGLPNDRFSAERPEGSISTLTIQRTEQRDSAMYRCASSPMRTSGYNEQFFGPGTRLTVL.

This clonotype was recorded many times. The chain is built from TRBV7-6 and TRBJ1-1; 8 nucleotides line up with TRBD1. Germline V gene lookup returns CDR1 SGHVS and CDR2 FNYEAQ. The CDR3 covers 16 residues. V lost 5 bases and J lost 3; bases outside the gene matches: 11. The CDR3 sequence is CASSNPTGAPDTEAFF. In nucleotides, the CDR3 is TGTGCCAGCAGCAACCCGACAGGGGCCCCGGACACTGAAGCTTTCTTT.

This clonotype was recorded many times. The chain links TRBV28 to TRBJ2-7; the D is unclear. Trimming left V 5 bases short and J 0 bases short, with 5 bases between. The germline CDR1 and CDR2 sequences are MDHEN and SYDVKM. CDR3 length: 12 amino acids. CDR3 region: CASSINSYEQYF. CDR3 DNA sequence: TGTGCCAGCAGTATTAACTCCTACGAGCAGTACTTC. Based on the CDR3 plus reference TRBV28 and TRBJ2-7, the full variable domain is DVKVTQSSRYLVKRTGEKVFLECVQDMDHENMFWYRQDPGLGLRLIYFSYDVKMKEKGDIPEGYSVSREKKERFSLILESASTNQTSMYLCASSINSYEQYFGPGTRLTVT.

There are many counts of this clonotype. V gene TRBV7-8 combines with J gene TRBJ1-5; D ambiguous. V lost 1 base, J lost 3 bases, and 13 bases lay in between. Germline loops: CDR1 SGHVS, CDR2 FQNEAQ. The CDR3 is made up of 16 amino acids. The CDR3: CASSLGIGQINQPQHF. The DNA of the CDR3 is TGTGCCAGCAGCTTAGGTATAGGGCAGATCAATCAGCCCCAGCATTTT.

This clonotype appeared many times. The J gene is TRBJ2-3, the V gene TRBV7-4, with D possibly matching TRBD2 (5 bases). Trimming cost V 6 bases and J 0 bases, with 10 bases left between them. This CDR3 is 14 amino acids long. Germline CDR1 reads SGHVT; CDR2 reads SQSDAQ. The CDR3 region is CASSRGASTDTQYF. The CDR3 DNA is TGTGCCAGCAGTCGGGGAGCTAGCACAGATACGCAGTATTTT.

CDR3 DNA sequence: TGTGCCAGCAGTGGCGACAGGGGGCATCAGCCCCAGCATTTT. Amino acids: CASSGDRGHQPQHF. V gene TRBV28 combines with J gene TRBJ1-5, with 10 nucleotides matching TRBD1. After removal of 5 bases from V and 5 bases from J, the junction contained 3 bases not matched to a gene. Germline V gives CDR1 MDHEN, CDR2 SYDVKM. The CDR3 is made up of 14 amino acids.

Many counts were recorded for this clonotype. The rearrangement uses TRBV7-8 and TRBJ2-5, with 12 bases lining up with TRBD2. CDR3 length equals 15 residues. Germline V gene sequence: CDR1 SGHVS, CDR2 FQNEAQ. V shed 6 bases and J 4 bases; nucleotides not matched to a gene: 6. CDR3 sequence: CASRSGLAGLETQYF. In DNA, the CDR3 is TGTGCCAGCAGATCAGGACTAGCGGGATTAGAGACCCAGTACTTC.

This clonotype has at least ten counts. J is TRBJ1-1 and V is TRBV5-6, with D uncertain. V dropped 2 bases and J dropped 4 bases, with 9 bases sitting between them. This CDR3 region has 13 residues. Germline V gene data show CDR1 as SGHDT and CDR2 as YYEEEE. The CDR3 sequence is CASSFWDGTEAFF. The DNA for the CDR3 is TGTGCCAGCAGCTTCTGGGATGGCACTGAAGCTTTCTTT.

This clonotype was observed at least ten times. The chain combines TRBV6-2 or TRBV6-3 with TRBJ2-1; a weak D match, TRBD2 (5 bases). The V and J ends lost 9 bases and 15 bases respectively, with 24 bases between them. Per germline, CDR1 MNHEY and CDR2 SVGEGT. The CDR3 loop spans 13 amino acids. CDR3 residues: CASTRTRTTRWFF. DNA for the CDR3: TGTGCCAGTACCAGGACTCGAACGACGCGTTGGTTCTTC.

This clonotype was picked up many times. The genes are TRBV12-3 or TRBV12-4 and TRBJ1-5, with D unresolved. Between the trimmed V and J ends, which lost 7 bases and 5 bases, there was a span of 9 bases. CDR3 length equals 12 residues. In DNA, the CDR3 is TGTGCCAGCACCTATGGGGATCAGCCCCAGCATTTT. It encodes CASTYGDQPQHF.

This clonotype was counted at least ten times. The chain links TRBV7-2 to TRBJ1-6, with 11 bases aligning to TRBD1. CDR1 SGHTA and CDR2 FQGNSA come from the germline V gene. V trimming: 1 base; J trimming: 11 bases; junction bases outside the gene matches: 1. The CDR3 length is 14 residues. The CDR3 coding sequence is TGTGCCAGCAGCTTAGGGACAGGGGGCACACCCCTCCACTTT. This encodes CASSLGTGGTPLHF. The full variable domain, in which reference TRBV7-2 and TRBJ1-6 provide the parts outside the CDR3, is GAGVSQSPSNKVTEKGKDVELRCDPISGHTALYWYRQSLGQGLEFLIYFQGNSAPDKSGLPSDRFSAERTGGSVSTLTIQRTQQEDSAVYLCASSLGTGGTPLHFGNGTRLTVT.

This clonotype was recorded many times. This chain joins TRBV4-2 and TRBJ2-2; tentatively, D is TRBD2 (6 bases). Trimming took off 4 bases at V and 2 bases at J, with 14 bases between the two ends. In germline, CDR1 is LGHNA, CDR2 YNFKEQ. The CDR3 covers 16 residues. CDR3 in DNA: TGTGCCAGCAGCCCCATCGGGACTTCAAACACCGGGGAGCTGTTTTTT. It translates to CASSPIGTSNTGELFF.

This clonotype was counted many times. The chain uses TRBV7-4 and TRBJ1-2, with D unclear. CDR3 length equals 12 residues. Per the germline V gene, CDR1 is SGHVT and CDR2 is SQSDAQ. Trimming took off 2 bases at V and 8 bases at J, with 9 bases between the two ends. CDR3 in DNA: TGTGCCAGCAGCTTACAGGACCTAGGCTACACCTTC. Translating it yields CASSLQDLGYTF. Full variable domain (remainder filled in from reference TRBV7-4 and TRBJ1-2): GAGVSQSPRYKVAKRGRDVALRCDSISGHVTLYWYRQTLGQGSEVLTYSQSDAQRDKSGRPSGRFSAERPERSVSTLKIQRTEQGDSAVYLCASSLQDLGYTFGSGTRLTVV.

There are many counts of this clonotype. This sequence joins TRBV5-8 and TRBJ2-5; D unclear. V was pared by 4 bases and J by 5 bases, with 15 bases between. The CDR3 loop spans 14 amino acids. The germline CDR1 and CDR2 sequences are SGHTS and YDEGEE. In DNA form, the CDR3 reads TGTGCCAGCAGCCTCAAGGCCGCACGGGAGACCCAGTACTTC. It encodes CASSLKAARETQYF.

This clonotype was picked up many times. V gene TRBV7-2 combines with J gene TRBJ2-7; D is possibly TRBD1 (7 bases). In germline, CDR1 is SGHTA, CDR2 FQGNSA. The CDR3 extends over 15 amino acids. The V and J ends lost 2 bases and 6 bases respectively, with 17 bases between them. CDR3 in DNA: TGTGCCAGCAGCTTACCCCCAGGGGGGTCGCGCGAGCAGTACTTC. Residues: CASSLPPGGSREQYF.

This clonotype was recorded many times. The gene calls are TRBV7-3 and TRBJ1-1; TRBD1 is a possible D gene (5 bases). CDR3 size: 13 residues. V lost 4 bases and J lost 11, with 17 bases in between. Germline CDR1 SGHTA, CDR2 FQGTGA. Written as DNA, the CDR3 is TGTGCCAGCAGCTCGACAGCTAGGAGTGGGGCTTTCTTT. Translating it yields CASSSTARSGAFF.

This clonotype was found many times. V usage is TRBV7-8 and J usage is TRBJ1-1, with D possibly TRBD1 on 5 matching bases. In germline, CDR1 is SGHVS, CDR2 FQNEAQ. V was clipped by 2 bases and J by 5 bases, with 15 bases between them. There are 15 residues in the CDR3. This CDR3 reads CASSLSAGSGTEAFF. The CDR3 DNA reads as TGTGCCAGCAGCTTATCTGCAGGGTCGGGTACTGAAGCTTTCTTT.

This clonotype was counted many times. The V and J genes are TRBV4-2 and TRBJ2-7; TRBD1 matches 9 bases. V trimming: 2 bases; J trimming: 3 bases; junction bases outside the gene matches: 2. Germline values: CDR1 LGHNA, CDR2 YNFKEQ. This CDR3 contains 14 residues. The CDR3 DNA sequence: TGTGCCAGCAGCCAATGGACAGGGGACTACGAGCAGTACTTC. Protein sequence: CASSQWTGDYEQYF.